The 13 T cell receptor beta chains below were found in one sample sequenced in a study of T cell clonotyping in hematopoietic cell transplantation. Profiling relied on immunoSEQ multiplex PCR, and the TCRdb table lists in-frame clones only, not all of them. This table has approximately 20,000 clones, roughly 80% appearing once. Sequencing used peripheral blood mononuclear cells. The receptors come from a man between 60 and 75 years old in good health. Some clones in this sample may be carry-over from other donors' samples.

CDR3 in DNA: TGCGCCAGCACCGACCTCGACAGGGGGGTAATCGAGCAGTACTTC. Translated: CASTDLDRGVIEQYF. The chain carries TRBV5-1 and TRBJ2-7; TRBD1 matches at 9 bases. Germline CDR1 and CDR2: SGHRS and YFSETQ. V shed 6 bases, J shed 6 bases, and the junction held 13 bases outside the gene matches. This CDR3 comprises 15 residues.

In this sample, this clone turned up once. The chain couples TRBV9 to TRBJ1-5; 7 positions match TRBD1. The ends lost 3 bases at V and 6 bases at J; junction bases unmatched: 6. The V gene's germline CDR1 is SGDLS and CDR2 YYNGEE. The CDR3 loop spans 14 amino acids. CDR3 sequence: CASSGQGVSQPQHF. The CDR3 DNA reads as TGTGCCAGCAGCGGACAGGGTGTAAGTCAGCCCCAGCATTTT.

The CDR3 DNA is TGTGCCTGGAACCAGGGGACAAGGACCACAGATACGCAGTATTTT. The encoded protein is CAWNQGTRTTDTQYF. The chain uses TRBV30 and TRBJ2-3, with D possibly TRBD1 on 6 matching bases. With 4 bases removed from V and 2 bases from J, the gap between germline ends came to 16 bases. The CDR3 contains 15 residues. CDR1 and CDR2 from the germline V gene are GTSNPN and SVGIG (reference sequence).

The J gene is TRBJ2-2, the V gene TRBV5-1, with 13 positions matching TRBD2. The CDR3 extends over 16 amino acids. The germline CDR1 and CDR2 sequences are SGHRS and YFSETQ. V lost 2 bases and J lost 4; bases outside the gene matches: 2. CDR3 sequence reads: CASSLTSGRVTGELFF. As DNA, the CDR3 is TGCGCCAGCAGCTTAACTAGCGGGAGGGTCACCGGGGAGCTGTTTTTT.

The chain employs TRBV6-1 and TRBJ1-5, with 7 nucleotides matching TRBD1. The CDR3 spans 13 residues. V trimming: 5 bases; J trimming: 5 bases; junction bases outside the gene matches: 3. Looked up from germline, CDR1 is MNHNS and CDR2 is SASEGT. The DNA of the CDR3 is TGTGCCAGCAGTAGACAGGGTGATCAGCCCCAGCATTTT. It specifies CASSRQGDQPQHF.

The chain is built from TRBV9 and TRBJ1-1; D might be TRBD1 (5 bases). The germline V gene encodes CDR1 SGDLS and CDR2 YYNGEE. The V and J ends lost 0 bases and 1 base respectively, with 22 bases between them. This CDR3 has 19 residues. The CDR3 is CASSVEPLPDAGGNTEAFF. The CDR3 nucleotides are TGTGCCAGCAGCGTAGAACCCCTCCCGGACGCCGGGGGGAACACTGAAGCTTTCTTT.

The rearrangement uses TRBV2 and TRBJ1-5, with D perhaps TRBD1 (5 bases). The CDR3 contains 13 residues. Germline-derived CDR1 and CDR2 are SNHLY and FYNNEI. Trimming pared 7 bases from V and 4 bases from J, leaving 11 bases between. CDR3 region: CASIRGGNQPQHF. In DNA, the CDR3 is TGTGCCAGCATTCGGGGCGGAAATCAGCCCCAGCATTTT.

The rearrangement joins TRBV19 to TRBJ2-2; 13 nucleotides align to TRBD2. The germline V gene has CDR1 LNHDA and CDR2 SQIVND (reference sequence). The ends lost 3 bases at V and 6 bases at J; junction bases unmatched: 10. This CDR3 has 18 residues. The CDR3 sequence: CASSMGFGLAGVAGELFF. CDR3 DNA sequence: TGTGCCAGTAGTATGGGGTTTGGACTAGCGGGAGTCGCCGGGGAGCTGTTTTTT.

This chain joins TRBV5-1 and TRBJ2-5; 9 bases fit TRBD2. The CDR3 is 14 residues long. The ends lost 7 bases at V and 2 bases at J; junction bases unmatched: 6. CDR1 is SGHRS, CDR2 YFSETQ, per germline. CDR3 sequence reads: CASARTSAQETQYF. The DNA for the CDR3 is TGCGCCAGCGCTCGGACTAGCGCGCAAGAGACCCAGTACTTC.

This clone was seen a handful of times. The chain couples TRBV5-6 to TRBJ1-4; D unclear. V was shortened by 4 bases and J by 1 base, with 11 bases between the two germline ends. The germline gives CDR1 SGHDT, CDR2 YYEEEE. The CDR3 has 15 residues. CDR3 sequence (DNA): TGTGCCAGCAGCACAGAGATGCTAACTAATGAAAAACTGTTTTTT. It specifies CASSTEMLTNEKLFF.

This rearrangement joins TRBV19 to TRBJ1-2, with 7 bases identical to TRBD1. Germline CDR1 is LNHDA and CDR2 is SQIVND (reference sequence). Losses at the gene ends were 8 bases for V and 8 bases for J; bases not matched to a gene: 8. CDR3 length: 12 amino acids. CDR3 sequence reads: CASREGGGGYTF. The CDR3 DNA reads TGTGCCAGTCGAGAAGGGGGCGGAGGCTACACCTTC.

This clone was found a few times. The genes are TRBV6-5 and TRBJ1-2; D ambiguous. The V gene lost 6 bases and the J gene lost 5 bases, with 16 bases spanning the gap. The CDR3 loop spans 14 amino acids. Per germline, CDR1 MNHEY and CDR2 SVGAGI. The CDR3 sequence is CASSRAELDYGYTF. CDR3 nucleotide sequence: TGTGCCAGCAGCCGGGCCGAGCTCGATTATGGCTACACCTTC.

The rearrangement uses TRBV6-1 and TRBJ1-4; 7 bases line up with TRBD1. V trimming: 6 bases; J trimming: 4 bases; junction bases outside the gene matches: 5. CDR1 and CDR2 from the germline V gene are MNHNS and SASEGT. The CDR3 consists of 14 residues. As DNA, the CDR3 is TGTGCCAGCAGGGACAGGCCCTTTAATGAAAAACTGTTTTTT. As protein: CASRDRPFNEKLFF.